Detailed here is one T cell receptor (beta chain). As yet, its antigen is unknown. These data originate in a study of T-cell memory formation after mild COVID-19. Whole-study results and caveats: Clones which contracted sat mainly in CM and EM if CD4+, and in EMRA if CD8+. Pre-infection memory contained some responding clones, which suggested that cross-reactive memory had joined. Contracting clones from day 15 to 85 had balanced CD4/CD8; later expanders favoured CD4+.

Each CDR3 protein is one row after TCRdb ran MiXCR on the 5' RACE reads. The sample consists of almost 550,000 distinct CDR3 sequences, roughly 22% of them appearing once. This sequence was found in an adult woman who had mild COVID-19 (a few samples of this study predate the infection). Cell type and time point are not known. Material for sequencing was PBMCs or a T cell subset sorted from them (not recorded which).

This chain's CDR3 is CASSGTGGGPYEQYF. CDR3 DNA: TGTGCCAGCAGCGGGACAGGGGGGGGGCCCTACGAGCAGTACTTC. The chain joins TRBV27 to TRBJ2-7, with TRBD1 matching 11 bases. CDR3 length: 15 residues. The germline V gene has CDR1 MNHEY and CDR2 SMNVEV (reference sequence). Unmatched junction bases numbered 6, after V lost 6 bases and J lost 2 bases.